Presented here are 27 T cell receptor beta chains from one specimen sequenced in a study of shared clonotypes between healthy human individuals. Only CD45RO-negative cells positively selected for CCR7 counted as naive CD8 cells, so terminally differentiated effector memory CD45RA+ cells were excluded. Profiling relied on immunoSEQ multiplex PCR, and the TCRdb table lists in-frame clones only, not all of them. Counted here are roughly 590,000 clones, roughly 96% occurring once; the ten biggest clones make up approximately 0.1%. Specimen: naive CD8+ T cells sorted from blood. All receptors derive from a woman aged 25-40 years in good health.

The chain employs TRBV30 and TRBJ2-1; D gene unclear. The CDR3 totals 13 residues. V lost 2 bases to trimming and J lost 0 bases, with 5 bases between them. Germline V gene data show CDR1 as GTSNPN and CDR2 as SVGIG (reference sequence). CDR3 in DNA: TGTGCCTGGAGTCCGGTCTCCTACAATGAGCAGTTCTTC. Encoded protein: CAWSPVSYNEQFF.

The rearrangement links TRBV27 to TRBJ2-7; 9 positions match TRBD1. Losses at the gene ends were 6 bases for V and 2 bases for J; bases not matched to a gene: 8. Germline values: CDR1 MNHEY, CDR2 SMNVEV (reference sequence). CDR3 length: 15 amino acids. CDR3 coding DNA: TGTGCCAGCAGAAAACTCCGGGACAGGGCCTACGAGCAGTACTTC. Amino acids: CASRKLRDRAYEQYF.

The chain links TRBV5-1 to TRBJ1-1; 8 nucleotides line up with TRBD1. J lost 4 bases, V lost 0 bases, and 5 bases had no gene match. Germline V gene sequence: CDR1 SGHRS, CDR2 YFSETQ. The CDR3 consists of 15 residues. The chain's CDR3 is CASSLVTGGGTEAFF. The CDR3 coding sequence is TGCGCCAGCAGCTTGGTAACAGGGGGAGGCACTGAAGCTTTCTTT. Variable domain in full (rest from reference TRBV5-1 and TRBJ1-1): KAGVTQTPRYLIKTRGQQVTLSCSPISGHRSVSWYQQTPGQGLQFLFEYFSETQRNKGNFPGRFSGRQFSNSRSEMNVSTLELGDSALYLCASSLVTGGGTEAFFGQGTRLTVV.

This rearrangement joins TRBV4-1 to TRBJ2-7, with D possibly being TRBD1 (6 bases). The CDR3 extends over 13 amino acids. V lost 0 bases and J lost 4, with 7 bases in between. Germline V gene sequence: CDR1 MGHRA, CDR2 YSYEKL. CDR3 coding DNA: TGCGCCAGCAGCCAAGATCAGGGGTACGAGCAGTACTTC. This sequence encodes CASSQDQGYEQYF.

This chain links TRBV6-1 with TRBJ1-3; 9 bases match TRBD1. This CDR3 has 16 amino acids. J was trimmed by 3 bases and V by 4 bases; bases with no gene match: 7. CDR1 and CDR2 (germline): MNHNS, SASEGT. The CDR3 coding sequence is TGTGCCAGCAGTGGGACAGGGGTCCTCTTTGGAAACACCATATATTTT. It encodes CASSGTGVLFGNTIYF.

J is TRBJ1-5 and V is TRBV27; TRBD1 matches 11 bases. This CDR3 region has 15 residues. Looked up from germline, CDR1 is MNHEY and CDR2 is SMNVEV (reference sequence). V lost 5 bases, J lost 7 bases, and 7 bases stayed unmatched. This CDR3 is CASSPGTGGKQPQHF. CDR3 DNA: TGTGCCAGCAGTCCCGGGACAGGGGGAAAACAGCCCCAGCATTTT.

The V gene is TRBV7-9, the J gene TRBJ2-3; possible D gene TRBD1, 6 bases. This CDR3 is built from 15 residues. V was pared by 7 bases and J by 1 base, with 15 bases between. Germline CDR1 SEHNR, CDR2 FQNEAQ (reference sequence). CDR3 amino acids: CASTDTGTGTDTQYF. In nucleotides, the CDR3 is TGTGCCAGCACCGATACAGGGACCGGCACAGATACGCAGTATTTT.

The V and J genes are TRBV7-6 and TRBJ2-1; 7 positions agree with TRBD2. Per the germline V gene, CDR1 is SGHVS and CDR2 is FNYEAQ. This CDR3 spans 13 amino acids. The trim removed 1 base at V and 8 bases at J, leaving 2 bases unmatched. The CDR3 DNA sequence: TGTGCCAGCAGCTTAGGGGGAGGGGATGAGCAGTTCTTC. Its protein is CASSLGGGDEQFF.

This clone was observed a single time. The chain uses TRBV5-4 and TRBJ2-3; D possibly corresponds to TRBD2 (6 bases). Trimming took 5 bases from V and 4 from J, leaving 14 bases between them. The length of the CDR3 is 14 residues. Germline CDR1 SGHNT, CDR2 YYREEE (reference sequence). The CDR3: CASRADGGADTQYF. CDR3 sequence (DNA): TGTGCCAGCAGGGCCGACGGGGGTGCAGATACGCAGTATTTT.

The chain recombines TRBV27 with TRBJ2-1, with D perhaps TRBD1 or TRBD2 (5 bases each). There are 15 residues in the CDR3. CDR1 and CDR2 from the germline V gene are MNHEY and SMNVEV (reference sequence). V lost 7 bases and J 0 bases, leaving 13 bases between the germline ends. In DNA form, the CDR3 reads TGTGCCAGCAACGGGGCGGAGAGCTCCTACAATGAGCAGTTCTTC. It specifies CASNGAESSYNEQFF.

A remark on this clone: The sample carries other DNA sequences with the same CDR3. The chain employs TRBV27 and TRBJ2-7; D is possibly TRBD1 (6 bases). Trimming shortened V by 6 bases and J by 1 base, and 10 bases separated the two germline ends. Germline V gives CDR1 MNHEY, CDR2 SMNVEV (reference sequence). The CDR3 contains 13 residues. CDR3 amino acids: CASSLDRSYEQYF. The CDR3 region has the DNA TGTGCCAGCAGCCTGGACAGATCCTACGAGCAGTACTTC.

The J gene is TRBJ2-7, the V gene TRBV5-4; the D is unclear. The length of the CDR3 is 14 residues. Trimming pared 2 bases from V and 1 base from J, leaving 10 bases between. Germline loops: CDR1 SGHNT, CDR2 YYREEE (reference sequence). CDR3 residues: CASSLGQRSYEQYF. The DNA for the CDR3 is TGTGCCAGCAGCTTAGGCCAGAGATCCTACGAGCAGTACTTC.

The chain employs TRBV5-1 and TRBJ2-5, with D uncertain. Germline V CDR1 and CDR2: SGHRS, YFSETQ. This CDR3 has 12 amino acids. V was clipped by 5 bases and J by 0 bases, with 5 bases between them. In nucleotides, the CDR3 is TGCGCCAGCAGAATGTACCAAGAGACCCAGTACTTC. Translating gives CASRMYQETQYF. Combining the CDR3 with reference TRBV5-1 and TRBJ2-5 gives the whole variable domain KAGVTQTPRYLIKTRGQQVTLSCSPISGHRSVSWYQQTPGQGLQFLFEYFSETQRNKGNFPGRFSGRQFSNSRSEMNVSTLELGDSALYLCASRMYQETQYFGPGTRLLVL.

This CDR3 is CASGWREMNEQFF. In DNA form, the CDR3 reads TGTGCCAGTGGGTGGCGGGAGATGAATGAGCAGTTCTTC. The gene calls are TRBV27 and TRBJ2-1, with 7 nucleotides matching TRBD2. The CDR3 runs 13 residues. The junction had 9 bases not matched to a gene; V was cut back by 9 bases and J by 7 bases. Germline V gene data show CDR1 as MNHEY and CDR2 as SMNVEV (reference sequence).

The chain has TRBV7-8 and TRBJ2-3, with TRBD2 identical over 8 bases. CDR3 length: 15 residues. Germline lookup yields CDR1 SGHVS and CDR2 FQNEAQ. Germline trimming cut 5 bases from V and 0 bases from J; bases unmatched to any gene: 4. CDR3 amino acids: CASSNLAGSTDTQYF. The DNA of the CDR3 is TGTGCCAGCAGCAACTTAGCGGGAAGCACAGATACGCAGTATTTT.

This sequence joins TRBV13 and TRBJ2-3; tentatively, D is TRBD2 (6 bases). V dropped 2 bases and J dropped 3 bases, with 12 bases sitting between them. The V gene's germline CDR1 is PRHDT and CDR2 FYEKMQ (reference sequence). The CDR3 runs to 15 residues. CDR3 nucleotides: TGTGCCAGCAGCTTAAGTGTAGCGGCTACAGATACGCAGTATTTT. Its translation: CASSLSVAATDTQYF.

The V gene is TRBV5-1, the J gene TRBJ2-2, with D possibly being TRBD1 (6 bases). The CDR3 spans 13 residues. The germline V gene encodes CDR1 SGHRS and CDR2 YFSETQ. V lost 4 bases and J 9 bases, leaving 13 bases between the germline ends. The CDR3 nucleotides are TGCGCCAGCAGCCAAAATGGGGGCTGGGAGCTGTTTTTT. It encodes CASSQNGGWELFF.

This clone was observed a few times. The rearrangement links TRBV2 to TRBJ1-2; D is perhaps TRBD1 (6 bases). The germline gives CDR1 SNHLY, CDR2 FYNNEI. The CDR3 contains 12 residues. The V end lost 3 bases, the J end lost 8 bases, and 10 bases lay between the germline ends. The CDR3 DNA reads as TGTGCCAGCAGTGAGGGGGCTGGCGGCTACACCTTC. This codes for CASSEGAGGYTF.

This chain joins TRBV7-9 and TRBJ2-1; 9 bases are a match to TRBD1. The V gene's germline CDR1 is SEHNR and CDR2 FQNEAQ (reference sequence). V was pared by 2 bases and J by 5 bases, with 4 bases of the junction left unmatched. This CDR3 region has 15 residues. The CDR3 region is CASSLRDRADNEQFF. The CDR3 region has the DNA TGTGCCAGCAGCTTAAGGGACAGGGCGGACAATGAGCAGTTCTTC.

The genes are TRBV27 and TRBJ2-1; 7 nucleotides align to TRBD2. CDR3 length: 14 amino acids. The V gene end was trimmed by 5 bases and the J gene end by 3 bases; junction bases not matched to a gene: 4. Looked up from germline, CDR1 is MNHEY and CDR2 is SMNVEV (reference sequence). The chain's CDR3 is CASSLSGNYNEQFF. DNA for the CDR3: TGTGCCAGCAGTCTAAGCGGGAACTACAATGAGCAGTTCTTC.

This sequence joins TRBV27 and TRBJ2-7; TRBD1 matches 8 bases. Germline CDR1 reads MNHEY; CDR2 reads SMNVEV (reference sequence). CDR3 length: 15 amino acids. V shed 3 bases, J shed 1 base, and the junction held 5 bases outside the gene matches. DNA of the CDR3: TGTGCCAGCAGTTTTACCGGGACAGGTTCCTACGAGCAGTACTTC. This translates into CASSFTGTGSYEQYF.

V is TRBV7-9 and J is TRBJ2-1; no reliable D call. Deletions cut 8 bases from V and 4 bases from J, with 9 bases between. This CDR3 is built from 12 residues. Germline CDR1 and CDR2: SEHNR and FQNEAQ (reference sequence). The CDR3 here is CASRSGYNEQFF. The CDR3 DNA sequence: TGTGCCAGCCGCTCCGGTTACAATGAGCAGTTCTTC.

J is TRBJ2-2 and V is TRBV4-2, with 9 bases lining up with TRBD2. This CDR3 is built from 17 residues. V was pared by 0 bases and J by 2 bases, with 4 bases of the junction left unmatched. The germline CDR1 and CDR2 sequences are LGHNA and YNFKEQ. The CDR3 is CASSQDLLAGNTGELFF. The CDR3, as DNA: TGTGCCAGCAGCCAAGATCTACTAGCGGGTAACACCGGGGAGCTGTTTTTT.

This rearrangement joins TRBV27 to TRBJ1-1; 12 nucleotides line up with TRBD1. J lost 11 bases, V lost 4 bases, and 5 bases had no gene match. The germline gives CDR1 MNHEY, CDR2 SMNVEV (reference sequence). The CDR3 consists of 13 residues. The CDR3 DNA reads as TGTGCCAGCAGTTACGGGACAGGGGGCTATGCTTTCTTT. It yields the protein CASSYGTGGYAFF.

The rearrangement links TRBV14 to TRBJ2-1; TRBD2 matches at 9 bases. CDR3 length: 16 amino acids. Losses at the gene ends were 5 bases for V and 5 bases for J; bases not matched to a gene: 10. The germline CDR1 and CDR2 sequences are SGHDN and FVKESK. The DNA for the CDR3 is TGTGCCAGCAGCAAGGCCCCGGGACTAGCTAACAATGAGCAGTTCTTC. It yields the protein CASSKAPGLANNEQFF.

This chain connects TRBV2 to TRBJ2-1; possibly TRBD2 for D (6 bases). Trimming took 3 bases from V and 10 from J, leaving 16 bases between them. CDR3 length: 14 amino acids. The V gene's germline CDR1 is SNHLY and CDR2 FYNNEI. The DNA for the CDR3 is TGTGCCAGCAGTGATGCGGGAACCGTCGAAGAGCAGTTCTTC. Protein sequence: CASSDAGTVEEQFF.

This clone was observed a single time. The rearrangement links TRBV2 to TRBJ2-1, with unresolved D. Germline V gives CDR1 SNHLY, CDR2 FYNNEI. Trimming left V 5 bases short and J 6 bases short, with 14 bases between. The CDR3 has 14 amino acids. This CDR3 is CASSPFRSPNEQFF. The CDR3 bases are TGTGCCAGCAGTCCCTTTAGGAGCCCCAATGAGCAGTTCTTC.